This T cell receptor beta chain was recorded in a study of human T cells and chemical hapten exposure. The wider study: There were per-sample TCR yield variations, arising mainly from small pooled library volume differences.

During construction of the library, unique molecular identifiers were attached to individual cDNA molecules for quantitative, reproducible TCR counting. TCRdb ran MiXCR on the RACE reads and lists one entry per CDR3 protein. Of some 80,000 distinct CDR3 sequences in the sample, about a tenth were seen once. This clonotype was counted at least ten times. Antigen specificity is unknown. This CDR3 is built from 14 residues. The V end was cut by 4 bases, the J end by 3 bases, with 9 bases between. The V gene's germline CDR1 is SGHVS and CDR2 FNYEAQ. Time point defined: patch test 2, 6 weeks after DPC sensitization. The treatment denotes: therapeutic diphenylcyclopropenone sensitization with weekly scalp DPC. Broader study findings: Against controls, expanded TCRs gave rise to significantly more large CDR3 similarity clusters. Counts of expanded TCRs at PT1 were positively correlated with patch test score.

The receptor was derived from a woman aged 25 to 39 with alopecia areata. Some clones in this sample may be carry-over from other donors' samples. This rearrangement joins TRBV7-6 to TRBJ2-2; D possibly uses TRBD1 or TRBD2 (5 bases each). The source material was whole blood, sampled in connection with sensitization to the hapten diphenylcyclopropenone (DPC). Here the CDR3 DNA reads TGTGCCAGCAGCTCTCTGGGGGACACCGGGGAGCTGTTTTTT. Encoded protein: CASSSLGDTGELFF.